The rows below give T cell receptor beta chains drawn from one sample of a study of T cells after yellow fever vaccination. MiXCR, run by TCRdb on the 5' RACE reads, gives a single entry per CDR3 protein. This table holds a few hundred thousand distinct CDR3 sequences, approximately 7% found once. Sequencing was performed on PBMCs, taken around 45 days after the first yellow fever vaccination. These TCRs come from a man between 18 and 29 years old who received the YFV17D yellow fever vaccine. Each CDR3 is given with its conserved first and last residue. The D gene is left open where the match is weak. Size is stated for part of the rows, as once, few or many counts, or as a class when the clone is expanded.

V gene	D gene	clone size	J gene	CDR3 DNA	CDR3 protein
TRBV7-9	NA	few	TRBJ1-1	TGTGCCAGCAGCTCCCCGCGGGCAGGGAACACTGAAGCTTTCTTT	CASSSPRAGNTEAFF
TRBV14	TRBD2	few	TRBJ2-1	TGTGCCAGCAGCCGCGGGACTAGCGGACCCAATGAGCAGTTCTTC	CASSRGTSGPNEQFF
TRBV9	NA	few	TRBJ2-1	TGTGCCAGCAGCCGCGAGTGGTGGGGGGGCTTATCGTACAATGAGCAGTTCTTC	CASSREWWGGLSYNEQFF
TRBV4-1	NA	few	TRBJ2-3	TGCGCCAGCAGCCAAGAGGCGTCCAGGCCTTTCACAGATACGCAGTATTTT	CASSQEASRPFTDTQYF
TRBV10-3	TRBD2	NA	TRBJ2-1	TGTGCCATCAATCGGCGGGGGGGTAGATCCTACAATGAGCAGTTCTTC	CAINRRGGRSYNEQFF
TRBV5-1	TRBD1	few	TRBJ2-5	TGCGCCAGCAGCAAGGACAGGGCACAAGAGACCCAGTACTTC	CASSKDRAQETQYF
TRBV7-2	TRBD1	few	TRBJ1-5	TGTGCCAGCAGCGCCCCGACCGGGACAGGGAACAATCAGCCCCAGCATTTT	CASSAPTGTGNNQPQHF
TRBV5-1	NA	few	TRBJ1-2	TGCGCCAGCAGCCTGCAATCGTTGGGGGGCTATGGCTACACCTTC	CASSLQSLGGYGYTF
TRBV6-1	NA	many	TRBJ1-3	TGTGCCAGCACTGGTACAGGCCTACCCTCTGGAAACACCATATATTTT	CASTGTGLPSGNTIYF
TRBV9	NA	few	TRBJ1-3	TGTGCCAGCAGCGCTTTTGCAGGGTCTGGAAACACCATATATTTT	CASSAFAGSGNTIYF
TRBV5-1	NA	few	TRBJ1-2	TGCGCCAGCAGCTTGGGCCCGGGACGCCCATATGGCTACACCTTC	CASSLGPGRPYGYTF